This T cell receptor beta chain was retrieved from a study of CD8 T cells in Susac syndrome. Study conclusions and caveats: An acknowledgment was made by the study that its TCR sequencing and HLA analysis involved relatively few individuals.

The CDR3 has 15 amino acids. V dropped 0 bases and J dropped 8; count of bases not matched to a gene: 7. Germline CDR1 SGDLS, CDR2 YYNGEE. This clonotype is a singleton in its sample. Its antigen remains unknown. cDNA came from about 0.5 to 1 ug RNA primed by random hexamers. Via MiXCR, TCRdb re-called the immunoSEQ multiplex PCR reads, giving one row per CDR3 protein. In the table there are some 150,000 distinct CDR3 sequences, 95% of which are singletons. Sequencing used CD4+ T cells from PBMCs. This chain connects TRBV9 to TRBJ2-3; 9 nucleotides match TRBD2. The sequence was obtained from a human donor with Susac syndrome. CDR3 residues: CASSVAGGGAPTQYF. Here the CDR3 DNA reads TGTGCCAGCAGCGTAGCGGGCGGGGGGGCCCCTACGCAGTATTTT.